The T cell receptor beta chain under discussion was sequenced for a study of blood T cell repertoires in COVID-19. In the original analysis: Estimation of nucleated cell counts was performed using reference gene primer amplification. Here immunoSEQ multiplex PCR was the method, and the copy in TCRdb shows in-frame clones only, minus some. The V and J calls and clone size are taken from that table; D and trimming were inferred from the DNA. The table has roughly 150,000 clones, 70% to 90% seen once. V gave up 3 bases and J gave up 6 bases; unmatched junction bases: 5. The length of the CDR3 is 14 residues. CDR1 is LNHDA, CDR2 SQIVND, per germline (reference sequence).

The receptor was isolated from a human donor in a cohort sampled during active COVID-19. The J gene is TRBJ2-3, the V gene TRBV19; 8 bases agree with TRBD2. Material for sequencing was peripheral blood. CDR3 in amino acids: CASSIRGGPDTQYF. The CDR3 DNA reads as TGTGCCAGTAGTATTCGGGGGGGCCCCGATACGCAGTATTTT. The entire variable domain, with the rest obtained from reference TRBV19 and TRBJ2-3, is as follows: DGGITQSPKYLFRKEGQNVTLSCEQNLNHDAMYWYRQDPGQGLRLIYYSQIVNDFQKGDIAEGYSVSREKKESFPLTVTSAQKNPTAFYLCASSIRGGPDTQYFGPGTRLTVL.